The source of this T cell receptor (beta chain) is a study of glioma-infiltrating T cells. The CDR3 loop spans 13 amino acids. V was trimmed by 0 bases and J by 3 bases, leaving 3 bases between them. CDR1 SEHNR and CDR2 FQNEAQ come from the germline V gene (reference sequence). Amplification of TCR alpha and beta CDR3 regions from RNA used iRepertoire nested multiplex PCR. TCRdb fed the multiplex PCR reads into MiXCR, producing one record per CDR3 protein. Among more than 110,000 distinct CDR3 sequences, approximately 39% were seen once, and the ten largest hold around 20%. This clonotype was found a few times.

The genes are TRBV7-9 and TRBJ2-1; D is undetermined. The sequence derives from a human donor with low-grade glioma or glioblastoma, undergoing nonglioma brain surgery, or in good health (not recorded which). The sequenced material came from glioma tissue, nonneoplastic brain tissue, or PBMCs (not recorded which). The CDR3 sequence is CASSLADYNEQFF. The CDR3 DNA sequence: TGTGCCAGCAGCTTAGCGGACTACAATGAGCAGTTCTTC.